One sample yielded the 6 T cell receptor beta chains listed below, sequenced in a study of blood T cells in healthy people across ages. A sample-barcoded 5' primer and a J-beta primer mix were used in a second PCR of roughly 7 to 12 cycles. One entry per CDR3 protein results from TCRdb running MiXCR on the 5' RACE reads. The repertoire holds about 830,000 distinct CDR3 sequences, with around 62% as singletons. Source material: blood. The receptors here all came from a man aged 25-40 years in good health.

This clonotype was seen a few times. The chain is built from TRBV7-3 and TRBJ2-1; the D gene could be TRBD1 or TRBD2 (5 bases each). This CDR3 has 15 residues. The germline gives CDR1 SGHTA, CDR2 FQGTGA. The ends were cut back, 4 bases at V and 1 base at J, with 11 bases in the middle. The CDR3 loop is CASSYRGDSYNEQFF. The CDR3 region has the DNA TGTGCCAGCAGCTACCGGGGCGATTCCTACAATGAGCAGTTCTTC.

The CDR3 region has the DNA TGTGCCAGCAGTTATTCCAGCGGGGGGCGGGAGACCCAGTACTTC. Its protein product is CASSYSSGGRETQYF. This rearrangement joins TRBV6-5 to TRBJ2-5; 9 bases match TRBD2. This CDR3 has 15 amino acids. V was pared by 3 bases and J by 5 bases, with 7 bases of the junction left unmatched. In germline, CDR1 is MNHEY, CDR2 SVGAGI.

The gene calls are TRBV10-3 and TRBJ2-2, with 7 nucleotides matching TRBD1. Looked up from germline, CDR1 is ENHRY and CDR2 is SYGVKD. The trim removed 4 bases at V and 3 bases at J, leaving 8 bases unmatched. The CDR3 has 16 amino acids. The CDR3 nucleotides read TGTGCCATCAGTGGAGGGGGCGCCTGGGACACCGGGGAGCTGTTTTTT. The encoded protein is CAISGGGAWDTGELFF.

This clonotype was found a few times. One junction end does not reproduce the germline sequence, and a read error may be involved. The V gene is TRBV25-1, the J gene TRBJ2-5, with 8 bases aligning to TRBD1. From germline, CDR1 is MGHDK and CDR2 SYGVNS. This CDR3 has 15 residues. The DNA for the CDR3 is TGTGCCAGCAGTGACTGGCTCAGGGGGCGAGAGGCCCAGTACTTC. It specifies CASSDWLRGREAQYF.

The chain couples TRBV12-3 or TRBV12-4 to TRBJ1-6; D gene uncertain. V was shortened by 3 bases and J by 10 bases, with 13 bases between the two germline ends. This CDR3 is built from 14 residues. CDR3 residues: CASSFSEVESPLHF. For the CDR3, the DNA is TGTGCCAGCAGTTTTTCGGAGGTTGAATCACCCCTCCACTTT.

Details on this clonotype: An end of the junction does not agree with germline; a read error may underlie this. V is TRBV6-2 or TRBV6-3 and J is TRBJ1-2; D remains unclear. This CDR3 contains 13 residues. Per germline, CDR1 MNHEY and CDR2 SVGEGT. The CDR3 region is CAGSYSYLYGYTF. The CDR3 DNA sequence: TGTGCCGGCAGTTACTCATACCTCTATGGCTACACCTTC.